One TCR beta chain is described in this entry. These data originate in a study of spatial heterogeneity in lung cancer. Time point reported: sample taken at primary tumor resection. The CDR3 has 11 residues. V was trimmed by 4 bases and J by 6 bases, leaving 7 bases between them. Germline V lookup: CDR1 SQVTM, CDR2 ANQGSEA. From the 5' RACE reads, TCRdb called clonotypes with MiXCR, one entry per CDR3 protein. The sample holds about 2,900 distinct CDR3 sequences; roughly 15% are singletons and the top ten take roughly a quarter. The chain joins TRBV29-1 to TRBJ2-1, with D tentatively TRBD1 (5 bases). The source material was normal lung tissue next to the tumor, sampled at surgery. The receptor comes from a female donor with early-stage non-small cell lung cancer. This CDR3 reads CSVGQPNEQFF. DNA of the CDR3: TGCAGCGTTGGACAGCCCAATGAGCAGTTCTTC.